Shown below are 8 T cell receptor beta chains from a single sample sequenced in a study of blood T cells in healthy people across ages. A second roughly 6 to 11 cycle PCR used barcoded and J-beta primers. TCRdb independently ran MiXCR on the 5' RACE reads; one entry per CDR3 protein. The profile shows under 950,000 distinct CDR3 sequences, 22% of them singletons. Sequences were obtained from blood. These TCRs come from an older man in good health.

This clonotype has just a few counts. V and J are TRBV6-5 and TRBJ2-7; D unresolved. Germline V gene lookup returns CDR1 MNHEY and CDR2 SVGAGI. V lost 6 bases, J lost 1 base, and 13 bases lay in between. The CDR3 is 14 amino acids. In nucleotides, the CDR3 is TGTGCCAGCAGGACGGCTCCTCCTTCCTACGAGCAGTACTTC. Translation: CASRTAPPSYEQYF.

V usage is TRBV6-5 and J usage is TRBJ2-3; 9 bases are shared with TRBD2. The CDR3 length is 18 residues. The V gene end was trimmed by 0 bases and the J gene end by 3 bases; junction bases not matched to a gene: 10. Looked up from germline, CDR1 is MNHEY and CDR2 is SVGAGI. CDR3 in amino acids: CASSYSHIAGERTDTQYF. CDR3 in DNA: TGTGCCAGCAGTTACTCTCACATAGCGGGGGAGCGAACAGATACGCAGTATTTT.

V is TRBV6-1 and J is TRBJ2-7, with D unresolved. Trimming took off 7 bases at V and 4 bases at J, with 26 bases between the two ends. This CDR3 has 17 amino acids. The germline V gene has CDR1 MNHNS and CDR2 SASEGT. The CDR3 coding sequence is TGTGCCAGCAACCCCTTACTTGGTATTAGCAAATCGTACGAGCAGTACTTC. This codes for CASNPLLGISKSYEQYF.

This clonotype has more than one count but fewer than ten. The V call is TRBV6-5, the J call TRBJ2-7; TRBD1 agrees at 11 bases. CDR1 and CDR2 (germline): MNHEY, SVGAGI. The CDR3 is 15 residues long. With V trimmed by 4 bases and J by 3 bases, 5 bases remained unmatched. The CDR3 reads CASSWGGTGGYEQYF. In DNA form, the CDR3 reads TGTGCCAGCAGTTGGGGAGGGACAGGGGGCTACGAGCAGTACTTC.

Remarks on this clonotype: Sequence at one end of the junction differs from germline and may be a read error. V usage is TRBV5-1 and J usage is TRBJ2-5; TRBD2 matches at 14 bases. This CDR3 spans 16 amino acids. Germline CDR1 is SGHRS and CDR2 is YFSETQ. Here the CDR3 reads CASSPQATSGGDHLFF. As DNA, the CDR3 is TGCGCCAGCAGCCCACAGGCGACTAGCGGGGGGGACCATCTGTTCTTC.

This clonotype was detected a few times. The chain recombines TRBV14 with TRBJ1-6, with a weak D call TRBD1 (6 bases). Germline values: CDR1 SGHDN, CDR2 FVKESK. This CDR3 has 15 amino acids. Trimming took off 5 bases at V and 9 bases at J, with 17 bases between the two ends. The CDR3 sequence is CASSARQVRRSPLHF. Here the CDR3 DNA reads TGTGCCAGCAGCGCCCGACAGGTCAGGCGTTCACCCCTCCACTTT.

The rearrangement joins TRBV13 to TRBJ1-1; D possibly corresponds to TRBD1 (5 bases). Germline V lookup: CDR1 PRHDT, CDR2 FYEKMQ (reference sequence). The length of the CDR3 is 15 residues. The V gene lost 5 bases and the J gene lost 4 bases, with 17 bases spanning the gap. In nucleotides, the CDR3 is TGTGCCAGCAGCCCACAACAAGGGACGAGCACTGAAGCTTTCTTT. It specifies CASSPQQGTSTEAFF.

The chain employs TRBV27 and TRBJ1-4; D is unclear. This CDR3 spans 15 amino acids. Deletions cut 2 bases from V and 7 bases from J, with 14 bases between. The germline CDR1 and CDR2 sequences are MNHEY and SMNVEV (reference sequence). CDR3 DNA: TGTGCCAGCAGTTTAGATGCCGGACCGGCTGAAAAACTGTTTTTT. It yields the protein CASSLDAGPAEKLFF.